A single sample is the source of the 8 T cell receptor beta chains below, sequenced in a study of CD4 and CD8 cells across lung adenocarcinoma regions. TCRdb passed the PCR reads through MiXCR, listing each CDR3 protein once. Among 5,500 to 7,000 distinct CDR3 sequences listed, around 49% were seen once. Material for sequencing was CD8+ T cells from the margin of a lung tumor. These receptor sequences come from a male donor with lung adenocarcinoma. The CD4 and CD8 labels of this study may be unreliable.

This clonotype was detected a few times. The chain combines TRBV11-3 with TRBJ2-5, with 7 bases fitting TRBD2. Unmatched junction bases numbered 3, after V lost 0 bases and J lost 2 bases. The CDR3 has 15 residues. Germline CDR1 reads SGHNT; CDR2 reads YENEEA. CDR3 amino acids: CASSLDPAGQETQYF. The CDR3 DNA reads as TGTGCCAGCAGCTTAGATCCAGCGGGGCAAGAGACCCAGTACTTC.

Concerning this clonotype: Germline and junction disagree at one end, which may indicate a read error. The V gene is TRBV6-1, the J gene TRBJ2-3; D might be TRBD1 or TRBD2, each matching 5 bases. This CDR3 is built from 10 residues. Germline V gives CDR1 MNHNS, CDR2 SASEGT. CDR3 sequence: CARGEDEQYF. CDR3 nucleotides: TGTGCCAGGGGGGAAGATGAGCAGTATTTC.

DNA of the CDR3: TGTGCCAGCAGCGTCGAAGGCTCGGAGACCCAGTACTTC. It specifies CASSVEGSETQYF. The chain employs TRBV9 and TRBJ2-5; D is ambiguous. The CDR3 spans 13 residues. The germline gives CDR1 SGDLS, CDR2 YYNGEE. Trimming stripped 2 bases from V and 5 bases from J, with 10 bases between.

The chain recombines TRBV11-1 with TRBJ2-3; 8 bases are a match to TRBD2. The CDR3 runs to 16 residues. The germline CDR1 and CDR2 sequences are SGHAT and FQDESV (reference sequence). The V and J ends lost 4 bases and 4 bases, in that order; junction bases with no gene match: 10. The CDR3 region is CASSSRGGGRPDTQYF. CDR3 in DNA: TGTGCCAGCAGCTCCCGGGGCGGGGGGCGGCCAGATACGCAGTATTTT.

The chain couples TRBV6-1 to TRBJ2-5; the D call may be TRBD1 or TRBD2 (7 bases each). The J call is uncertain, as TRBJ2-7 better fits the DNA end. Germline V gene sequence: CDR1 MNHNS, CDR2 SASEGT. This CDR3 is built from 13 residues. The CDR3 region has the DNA TGTGCCAGCAGTATTCAGGGGGGGTACGAGCAGTACTTC. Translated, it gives CASSIQGGYEQYF.

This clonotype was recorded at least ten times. The CDR3 spells CASSLRDPGRGLGPRETQYF. The CDR3 DNA reads as TGTGCCAGCAGTTTAAGGGACCCCGGCAGGGGGCTGGGACCAAGAGAGACCCAGTACTTC. The rearrangement joins TRBV27 to TRBJ2-5, with TRBD1 matching 8 bases. CDR3 size: 20 residues. Germline trimming cut 2 bases from V and 4 bases from J; bases unmatched to any gene: 21. CDR1 and CDR2 (germline): MNHEY, SMNVEV (reference sequence).

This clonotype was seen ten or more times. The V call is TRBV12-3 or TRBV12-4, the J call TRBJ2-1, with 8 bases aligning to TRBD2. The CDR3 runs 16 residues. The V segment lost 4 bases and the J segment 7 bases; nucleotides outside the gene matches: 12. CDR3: CASSSPSGRLGNEQFF. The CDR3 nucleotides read TGTGCCAGCAGTTCGCCTAGCGGGCGTTTGGGGAATGAGCAGTTCTTC.

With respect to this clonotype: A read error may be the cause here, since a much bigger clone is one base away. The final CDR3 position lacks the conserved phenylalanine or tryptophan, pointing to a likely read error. The CDR3 sequence: CASSLDGNTQYL. In DNA, the CDR3 is TGTGCCAGCAGTCTGGACGGGAATACGCAGTATTTG. The chain joins TRBV27 to TRBJ2-3, with a weak D call TRBD2 (5 bases). Trimming removed 5 bases from V and 7 bases from J, with 10 bases in between. The length of the CDR3 is 12 residues. CDR1 is MNHEY and CDR2 is SMNVEV in the germline V gene (reference sequence).